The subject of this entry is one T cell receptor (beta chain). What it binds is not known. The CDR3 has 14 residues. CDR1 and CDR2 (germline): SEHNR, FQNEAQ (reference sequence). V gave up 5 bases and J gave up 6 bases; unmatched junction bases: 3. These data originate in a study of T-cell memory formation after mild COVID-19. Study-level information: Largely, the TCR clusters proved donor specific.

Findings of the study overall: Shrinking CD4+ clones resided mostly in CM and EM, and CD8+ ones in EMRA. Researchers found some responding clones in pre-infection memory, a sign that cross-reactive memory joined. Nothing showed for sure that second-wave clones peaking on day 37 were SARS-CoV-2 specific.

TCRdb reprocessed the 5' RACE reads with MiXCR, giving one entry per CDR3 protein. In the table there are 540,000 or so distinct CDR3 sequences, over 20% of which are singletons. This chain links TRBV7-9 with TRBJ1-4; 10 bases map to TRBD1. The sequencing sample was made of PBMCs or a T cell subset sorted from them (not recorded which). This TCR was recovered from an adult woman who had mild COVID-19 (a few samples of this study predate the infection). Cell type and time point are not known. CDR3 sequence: CASSMGQGHEKLFF. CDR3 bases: TGTGCCAGCAGCATGGGACAGGGGCATGAAAAACTGTTTTTT.